Below, 11 T cell receptor beta chains from the same sample are listed, as sequenced in a study of cytomegalovirus exposure and HLA in healthy donors. The PCR had 60 Vbeta and 13 Jbeta primers. Sequencing was performed with immunoSEQ multiplex PCR; in TCRdb, only in-frame clones are kept and a portion is missing. The table records roughly 150,000 clones, 65% to 80% of them present only once. The sample was PBMCs. The receptors were sampled from a male donor in good health and CMV-seronegative.

V and J are TRBV19 and TRBJ1-6; perhaps TRBD1 as D (5 bases). The CDR3 is made up of 14 amino acids. Between the trimmed V and J ends, which lost 3 bases and 6 bases, there was a span of 9 bases. Germline CDR1 LNHDA, CDR2 SQIVND (reference sequence). The CDR3 region is CASSIDSSNSPLHF. CDR3 sequence (DNA): TGTGCCAGTAGTATCGACAGCTCTAATTCACCCCTCCACTTT.

The chain joins TRBV7-3 to TRBJ2-3; D uncertain. This CDR3 has 14 amino acids. Trimming stripped 2 bases from V and 0 bases from J, with 6 bases between. Germline loops: CDR1 SGHTA, CDR2 FQGTGA. The CDR3 loop reads CASSLSGSTDTQYF. CDR3 bases: TGTGCCAGCAGCTTATCGGGTAGCACAGATACGCAGTATTTT. Complete variable domain (other parts from reference TRBV7-3 and TRBJ2-3): GAGVSQTPSNKVTEKGKYVELRCDPISGHTALYWYRQSLGQGPEFLIYFQGTGAADDSGLPNDRFFAVRPEGSVSTLKIQRTERGDSAVYLCASSLSGSTDTQYFGPGTRLTVL.

The chain carries TRBV10-3 and TRBJ1-3, with D possibly matching TRBD1 (6 bases). Trimming removed 5 bases at V and 0 bases at J, with 14 bases between. The CDR3 has 16 residues. The germline gives CDR1 ENHRY, CDR2 SYGVKD. CDR3 in DNA: TGTGCCATCAGTTCCCTGGGGGCGAGCTCTGGAAACACCATATATTTT. Protein product: CAISSLGASSGNTIYF.

This clone was seen just once. This chain connects TRBV7-2 to TRBJ2-2; D remains ambiguous. This CDR3 contains 11 residues. V gave up 5 bases and J gave up 9 bases, with 7 bases separating them. Germline V gene data show CDR1 as SGHTA and CDR2 as FQGNSA. CDR3 loop: CASSPKWELFF. The CDR3 DNA is TGTGCCAGCAGCCCCAAATGGGAGCTGTTTTTT.

The J gene is TRBJ2-5, the V gene TRBV7-6; 13 bases are shared with TRBD2. After removal of 2 bases from V and 5 bases from J, the junction contained 8 bases not matched to a gene. The CDR3 extends over 17 amino acids. The V gene's germline CDR1 is SGHVS and CDR2 FNYEAQ. In DNA, the CDR3 is TGTGCCAGCAGCTTAACTGCCGGGACTAGCGGGGATGAGACCCAGTACTTC. Translated: CASSLTAGTSGDETQYF.

The genes are TRBV5-4 and TRBJ2-5, with 7 positions matching TRBD1. Germline trimming cut 2 bases from V and 2 bases from J; bases unmatched to any gene: 6. In germline, CDR1 is SGHNT, CDR2 YYREEE (reference sequence). This CDR3 contains 15 residues. CDR3 sequence: CASSFRDRLQETQYF. In nucleotides, the CDR3 is TGTGCCAGCAGCTTTCGGGACAGACTACAAGAGACCCAGTACTTC.

CDR3 protein: CASSLSNNIGTGGYGYTF. CDR3 coding DNA: TGTGCCAGCAGCCTTAGCAATAATATCGGGACAGGGGGCTATGGCTACACCTTC. The chain employs TRBV9 and TRBJ1-2, with TRBD1 matching over 11 bases. Germline CDR1 SGDLS, CDR2 YYNGEE. This CDR3 region has 18 residues. Losses at the gene ends were 4 bases for V and 4 bases for J; bases not matched to a gene: 15.

The V gene is TRBV19, the J gene TRBJ2-3, with D possibly matching TRBD2 (6 bases). Looked up from germline, CDR1 is LNHDA and CDR2 is SQIVND (reference sequence). Trimming took 7 bases from V and 1 from J, leaving 18 bases between them. The CDR3 runs to 16 residues. The CDR3 region has the DNA TGTGCCAGTAAGACCCTCGGACCGGGGGGCACAGATACGCAGTATTTT. Protein product: CASKTLGPGGTDTQYF.

The chain is built from TRBV7-3 and TRBJ2-6; D not resolved. V dropped 2 bases and J dropped 0 bases, with 8 bases sitting between them. This CDR3 has 16 amino acids. Germline V CDR1 and CDR2: SGHTA, FQGTGA. The chain's CDR3 is CASSLVRNSGANVLTF. The CDR3 region has the DNA TGTGCCAGCAGCTTAGTCAGAAACTCTGGGGCCAACGTCCTGACTTTC.

This clone has more than one count but fewer than ten. V is TRBV19 and J is TRBJ1-5; 7 bases are shared with TRBD1. Germline CDR1 LNHDA, CDR2 SQIVND (reference sequence). The CDR3 totals 17 residues. Trimming took 6 bases from V and 3 from J; bases not matched to a gene: 14. The DNA for the CDR3 is TGTGCCAGTAGGATTCGGGACAGACCATCGACCAATCAGCCCCAGCATTTT. Encoded protein: CASRIRDRPSTNQPQHF.

In DNA, the CDR3 is TGTGCCACCAGCGAGGGCGTAACGCTGAACTATGGCTACACCTTC. It translates to CATSEGVTLNYGYTF. The chain couples TRBV15 to TRBJ1-2; D gene unclear. In germline, CDR1 is LNHNV, CDR2 YYDKDF (reference sequence). Trimming removed 5 bases from V and 2 bases from J, with 15 bases in between. The CDR3 runs to 15 residues.